The 30 T cell receptor beta chains below were found in one sample sequenced in a study of response to subunit inactivated influenza vaccine (dated by TCRdb to 2016 to 2018). Receptor amplification or capture employed RT-PCR. Sequenced on an Illumina HiSeq 2500. The raw public data were reprocessed by TCRdb itself: fastp quality trimming at Q25, MiXCR clonotype calling, in-frame beta chains only. Every distinct CDR3 protein forms one entry, paired with its most common genes and DNA. The sample profile shows about 780,000 distinct CDR3 sequences; less than 20% of them were found once. The ten largest clones take up 9.5% to 13% of the sample. Sequencing was performed on PBMCs from blood, taken 5 to 6 days after vaccination. These receptors all stem from a man aged 50 to 59 who received an inactivated influenza vaccine. Donor details come from another sample of the same person, matched by shared clones.

This clonotype was observed a few times. The chain employs TRBV5-5 and TRBJ2-7; 9 bases match TRBD1. V lost 0 bases, J lost 4 bases, and 5 bases stayed unmatched. CDR1 is SGHKS, CDR2 YYEKEE, per germline (reference sequence). This CDR3 has 15 residues. The CDR3 loop reads CASSLEDRGFYEQYF. For the CDR3, the DNA is TGTGCCAGCAGCTTGGAAGACAGGGGGTTTTACGAGCAGTACTTC. Supplemented by reference TRBV5-5 and TRBJ2-7, the full variable domain reads DAGVTQSPTHLIKTRGQQVTLRCSPISGHKSVSWYQQVLGQGPQFIFQYYEKEERGRGNFPDRFSARQFPNYSSELNVNALLLGDSALYLCASSLEDRGFYEQYFGPGTRLTVT.

The V gene is TRBV7-2, the J gene TRBJ2-3; D is perhaps TRBD2 (6 bases). The CDR3 covers 15 residues. Trimming removed 3 bases from V and 2 bases from J, with 12 bases in between. Per germline, CDR1 SGHTA and CDR2 FQGNSA. CDR3 region: CASSFRREITDTQYF. The CDR3 DNA is TGTGCCAGCAGCTTTCGACGGGAGATCACAGATACGCAGTATTTT. The entire variable domain, with the rest obtained from reference TRBV7-2 and TRBJ2-3, is as follows: GAGVSQSPSNKVTEKGKDVELRCDPISGHTALYWYRQSLGQGLEFLIYFQGNSAPDKSGLPSDRFSAERTGGSVSTLTIQRTQQEDSAVYLCASSFRREITDTQYFGPGTRLTVL.

In this sample, this clonotype turned up a few times. V is TRBV28 and J is TRBJ2-7; 9 bases agree with TRBD1. The CDR3 length is 15 residues. V lost 6 bases to trimming and J lost 3 bases; unmatched junction nucleotides: 9. The V gene's germline CDR1 is MDHEN and CDR2 SYDVKM. The CDR3: CASSRPGQGFYEQYF. The CDR3 nucleotides are TGTGCCAGCAGCCGACCGGGACAGGGATTCTACGAGCAGTACTTC.

This clonotype has only a few counts. This chain connects TRBV13 to TRBJ2-5; 9 bases agree with TRBD2. Trimming cost V 5 bases and J 5 bases; bases outside gene matches: 12. Germline loops: CDR1 PRHDT, CDR2 FYEKMQ (reference sequence). The CDR3 spans 16 residues. This CDR3 is CASSLPASGEDETQYF. The DNA of the CDR3 is TGTGCCAGCAGCCTTCCAGCTAGCGGGGAGGATGAGACCCAGTACTTC.

The rearrangement links TRBV5-1 to TRBJ2-7; D remains unclear. This CDR3 comprises 13 residues. V lost 0 bases and J lost 6, with 10 bases in between. The V gene's germline CDR1 is SGHRS and CDR2 YFSETQ. The CDR3 loop reads CASSLDSRSEQYF. The CDR3 coding sequence is TGCGCCAGCAGCTTGGATTCTAGGTCCGAGCAGTACTTC.

This clonotype was seen once. The chain uses TRBV12-3 or TRBV12-4 and TRBJ1-5; D might be TRBD1 (5 bases). Trimming left V 5 bases short and J 0 bases short, with 8 bases between. The length of the CDR3 is 14 residues. The CDR3, as DNA: TGTGCCAGCAGTACAGGACATAGCAATCAGCCCCAGCATTTT. As protein: CASSTGHSNQPQHF.

This clonotype has a handful of counts. J is TRBJ2-7 and V is TRBV4-3; 9 nucleotides align to TRBD1. The CDR3 loop spans 16 amino acids. The J segment lost 4 bases and the V segment lost 0 bases, leaving 7 bases of the junction unmatched. CDR1 and CDR2 from the germline V gene are LGHNA and YSLEER. The CDR3 region is CASSQDNTGGAYEQYF. For the CDR3, the DNA is TGCGCCAGCAGCCAAGATAACACAGGGGGCGCTTACGAGCAGTACTTC.

V and J are TRBV9 and TRBJ2-1; no clear D. The V gene's germline CDR1 is SGDLS and CDR2 YYNGEE. The CDR3 length is 15 residues. V lost 1 base and J 0 bases, leaving 8 bases between the germline ends. CDR3 DNA: TGTGCCAGCAGCGTACGTGCCCACTCCTACAATGAGCAGTTCTTC. Its protein product is CASSVRAHSYNEQFF.

This clonotype was counted a few times. CDR3 region: CASSSYSGGISYEQYF. In nucleotides, the CDR3 is TGTGCCAGCAGTTCCTATAGCGGGGGGATCTCCTACGAGCAGTACTTC. The V gene is TRBV12-3 or TRBV12-4, the J gene TRBJ2-7; 10 bases agree with TRBD2. The V gene end was trimmed by 4 bases and the J gene end by 0 bases; junction bases not matched to a gene: 6. The length of the CDR3 is 16 residues.

The chain couples TRBV29-1 to TRBJ2-7; D is undetermined. The germline V gene has CDR1 SQVTM and CDR2 ANQGSEA. Trimming cost V 5 bases and J 2 bases, with 13 bases left between them. This CDR3 contains 13 residues. The CDR3 sequence is CSVRAVDTYEQYF. For the CDR3, the DNA is TGCAGCGTTCGGGCAGTTGACACCTACGAGCAGTACTTC.

This clonotype has a handful of counts. The gene calls are TRBV29-1 and TRBJ2-3; TRBD2 aligns across 7 bases. V dropped 3 bases and J dropped 1; count of bases not matched to a gene: 1. CDR1 SQVTM and CDR2 ANQGSEA come from the germline V gene. The CDR3 has 13 amino acids. The DNA for the CDR3 is TGCAGCGTTGATCTAGCGGGCACAGATACGCAGTATTTT. This sequence encodes CSVDLAGTDTQYF.

The chain recombines TRBV20-1 with TRBJ1-2; TRBD1 might be the D (5 bases). This CDR3 is 15 amino acids long. In germline, CDR1 is DFQATT, CDR2 SNEGSKA (reference sequence). The V gene lost 8 bases and the J gene lost 2 bases, with 21 bases spanning the gap. CDR3 amino acids: CSTGTRGTVNYGYTF. Here the CDR3 DNA reads TGCAGTACGGGGACCCGCGGGACGGTAAACTATGGCTACACCTTC.

This clonotype was seen once. The chain recombines TRBV29-1 with TRBJ2-5; no clear D. The ends were cut back, 4 bases at V and 2 bases at J, with 11 bases in the middle. Germline V gene lookup returns CDR1 SQVTM and CDR2 ANQGSEA. This CDR3 has 13 amino acids. The CDR3 region has the DNA TGCAGCGTTGTGGGCAGCACTCAAGAGACCCAGTACTTC. Its translation is CSVVGSTQETQYF.

This clonotype came up a few times. The chain employs TRBV5-6 and TRBJ2-1; D is possibly TRBD1 (6 bases). Trimming stripped 2 bases from V and 4 bases from J, with 16 bases between. CDR3 size: 16 residues. CDR1 and CDR2 from the germline V gene are SGHDT and YYEEEE. The CDR3 is CASSFPGENPYNEQFF. In DNA form, the CDR3 reads TGTGCCAGCAGCTTTCCAGGGGAAAATCCTTACAATGAGCAGTTCTTC.

This clonotype was found once. A read error is possible here, since a much larger clone lies one base away. This chain connects TRBV29-1 to TRBJ2-3; unclear D gene. This CDR3 is 13 amino acids long. Germline CDR1 reads SQVTM; CDR2 reads ANQGSEA. CDR3 nucleotides: TGCAGCGTTGGCCGGCAAAGCACAGATACGCACTATTTT. It is translated as CSVGRQSTDTHYF.

This clonotype was detected a few times. This chain joins TRBV6-6 and TRBJ2-7; 7 nucleotides agree with TRBD1. After removal of 6 bases from V and 5 bases from J, the junction contained 4 bases not matched to a gene. Germline V CDR1 and CDR2: MNHNY, SVGAGI (reference sequence). CDR3 size: 12 residues. The CDR3 DNA reads as TGTGCCAGCAGACCCGGACAGGACGAGCAGTACTTC. This sequence encodes CASRPGQDEQYF.

J is TRBJ2-6 and V is TRBV9; 8 positions match TRBD2. CDR1 SGDLS and CDR2 YYNGEE come from the germline V gene. The CDR3 extends over 19 amino acids. J gave up 0 bases and V 3 bases, and 11 bases lay outside the gene matches. The CDR3 region is CASSAPGRDRHSGANVLTF. In nucleotides, the CDR3 is TGTGCCAGCAGCGCCCCCGGGAGGGATCGGCACTCTGGGGCCAACGTCCTGACTTTC.

This clonotype was counted many times. This chain connects TRBV5-1 to TRBJ1-1; D is perhaps TRBD1 (5 bases). Germline values: CDR1 SGHRS, CDR2 YFSETQ. Trimming stripped 1 base from V and 2 bases from J, with 9 bases between. The CDR3 length is 14 residues. Written as DNA, the CDR3 is TGCGCCAGCAGCTTGACTCGGACAAACACTGAAGCTTTCTTT. This encodes CASSLTRTNTEAFF.

This clonotype was seen a handful of times. In DNA form, the CDR3 reads TGTGCCAGCAGCCGGGTGAAGGGGCTGCAGACCCAGTACTTC. This gives the protein CASSRVKGLQTQYF. The J gene is TRBJ2-5, the V gene TRBV7-2; a possible D gene is TRBD1 (5 bases). CDR1 SGHTA and CDR2 FQGNSA come from the germline V gene. Trimming took 5 bases from V and 6 from J, leaving 16 bases between them. The CDR3 length is 14 residues.

Only one count was recorded for this clonotype. The V gene is TRBV2, the J gene TRBJ2-2; no firm D call. From germline, CDR1 is SNHLY and CDR2 FYNNEI. Trimming took off 4 bases at V and 5 bases at J, with 8 bases between the two ends. This CDR3 is 13 amino acids long. The CDR3: CASSAVPTGELFF. The CDR3 DNA reads as TGTGCCAGCAGTGCCGTTCCGACCGGGGAGCTGTTTTTT.

This clonotype has a handful of counts. The chain recombines TRBV12-3 or TRBV12-4 with TRBJ2-7; 10 bases align to TRBD2. The CDR3 extends over 15 amino acids. J was trimmed by 5 bases and V by 7 bases; bases with no gene match: 11. CDR3 in DNA: TGTGCCAGCATTAAGGCGAGCGGGAGGGCCGACGAGCAGTACTTC. Protein sequence: CASIKASGRADEQYF.

The chain links TRBV20-1 to TRBJ2-2, with D possibly matching TRBD2 (5 bases). Germline CDR1 is DFQATT and CDR2 is SNEGSKA (reference sequence). V was trimmed by 4 bases and J by 1 base, leaving 10 bases between them. This CDR3 comprises 14 residues. In nucleotides, the CDR3 is TGCAGTGCTACCCTAGCAGAGAACACCGGGGAGCTGTTTTTT. Its translation is CSATLAENTGELFF.

This clonotype occurred a few times. This chain connects TRBV6-2 or TRBV6-3 to TRBJ2-7; 14 nucleotides agree with TRBD2. This CDR3 spans 18 amino acids. Trimming took 6 bases from V and 4 from J; bases not matched to a gene: 14. Germline V gene sequence: CDR1 MNHEY, CDR2 SVGEGT. The DNA of the CDR3 is TGTGCCAGCAGCCTCTTGCGACTAGCGGGGGGGAAACTTTACGAGCAGTACTTC. Protein: CASSLLRLAGGKLYEQYF.

This clonotype has only a few counts. The chain combines TRBV28 with TRBJ2-7; 7 nucleotides match TRBD2. This CDR3 has 13 residues. V shed 5 bases and J 3 bases; nucleotides not matched to a gene: 4. Germline CDR1 is MDHEN and CDR2 is SYDVKM. CDR3 sequence reads: CASSLADDYEQYF. In DNA form, the CDR3 reads TGTGCCAGCAGTCTAGCGGATGACTACGAGCAGTACTTC.

On this clonotype: The junction departs from the called germline gene at one end, perhaps through a read error. The chain employs TRBV29-1 and TRBJ1-4; the D gene is possibly TRBD1 (6 bases). The CDR3 has 12 amino acids. Germline V gene lookup returns CDR1 SQVTM and CDR2 ANQGSEA. The DNA for the CDR3 is TGCAGCGTTGAAGATTACGGGGGCCAACTATTATTT. It translates to CSVEDYGGQLLF.

This chain links TRBV9 with TRBJ2-1; the match to TRBD2 covers 14 bases. There are 16 residues in the CDR3. CDR1 and CDR2 (germline): SGDLS, YYNGEE. The V and J ends lost 3 bases and 7 bases, in that order; junction bases with no gene match: 6. The CDR3 DNA reads TGTGCCAGCAGCGACTCAGGACTAGCGGGAGGAAATGAGCAGTTCTTC. Translating gives CASSDSGLAGGNEQFF.

This clonotype was seen more than once but under ten times. The V and J genes are TRBV6-1 and TRBJ1-4; 8 bases align to TRBD1. From germline, CDR1 is MNHNS and CDR2 SASEGT. Trimming cost V 6 bases and J 3 bases; bases outside gene matches: 6. There are 15 residues in the CDR3. CDR3 nucleotide sequence: TGTGCCAGCAGGCCTTCAGGGGGCGCTAATGAAAAACTGTTTTTT. Amino acids: CASRPSGGANEKLFF.

The chain recombines TRBV10-3 with TRBJ2-5, with D hard to call. In germline, CDR1 is ENHRY, CDR2 SYGVKD. CDR3 length: 13 residues. Trimming shortened V by 5 bases and J by 5 bases, and 12 bases separated the two germline ends. This CDR3 reads CAISQTNRETQYF. The CDR3 bases are TGTGCCATCAGTCAGACAAATAGGGAGACCCAGTACTTC.

There are many counts of this clonotype. The chain recombines TRBV12-3 or TRBV12-4 with TRBJ1-1; D is undetermined. V was trimmed by 3 bases and J by 0 bases, leaving 8 bases between them. This CDR3 spans 14 amino acids. CDR3 nucleotides: TGTGCCAGCAGTTTTGCTGACCTGAACACTGAAGCTTTCTTT. Translation: CASSFADLNTEAFF.

In this sample, this clonotype turned up a few times. CDR3 protein: CASAPRSSYPEQYF. The CDR3 bases are TGTGCCAGCGCCCCAAGGTCTAGTTACCCCGAGCAGTACTTC. The V call is TRBV27, the J call TRBJ2-7; D gene unclear. In germline, CDR1 is MNHEY, CDR2 SMNVEV (reference sequence). V was shortened by 8 bases and J by 6 bases, with 20 bases between the two germline ends. This CDR3 comprises 14 residues.